A single sample is the source of the 13 T cell receptor beta chains below, sequenced in a study of T-cell memory formation after mild COVID-19. Each CDR3 protein gets one entry after TCRdb re-called the 5' RACE reads with MiXCR. The table records a few hundred thousand distinct CDR3 sequences, about 20% of them present only once. The sample comprised PBMCs or a T cell subset sorted from them (not recorded which). These receptors were obtained from a man between 18 and 29 years old who had mild COVID-19 (a few samples of this study predate the infection). Cell type and time point are not known.

This clonotype was detected only a few times. The rearrangement joins TRBV13 to TRBJ2-1; possibly TRBD1 for D (6 bases). The CDR3 spans 12 residues. The V end lost 2 bases, the J end lost 14 bases, and 13 bases lay between the germline ends. CDR1 and CDR2 from the germline V gene are PRHDT and FYEKMQ (reference sequence). CDR3 nucleotide sequence: TGTGCCAGCAGCTTAACCACAGGGCTGGAGTTCTTC. It translates to CASSLTTGLEFF. The entire variable domain, with the rest obtained from reference TRBV13 and TRBJ2-1, is as follows: AAGVIQSPRHLIKEKRETATLKCYPIPRHDTVYWYQQGPGQDPQFLISFYEKMQSDKGSIPDRFSAQQFSDYHSELNMSSLELGDSALYFCASSLTTGLEFFGPGTRLTVL.

This clonotype was observed a single time. This rearrangement joins TRBV12-5 to TRBJ2-1; D gene ambiguous. With 5 bases removed from V and 9 bases from J, the gap between germline ends came to 5 bases. Germline V gives CDR1 LGHNT, CDR2 FRNRAP. The CDR3 spans 10 residues. CDR3 in DNA: TGTGCTAGTGGTCGATCTGAGCAGTTCTTC. Protein product: CASGRSEQFF.

This clonotype has a handful of counts. V gene TRBV18 combines with J gene TRBJ2-1; 7 bases line up with TRBD1. J was trimmed by 5 bases and V by 6 bases; bases with no gene match: 1. This CDR3 spans 12 amino acids. In germline, CDR1 is KGHSH, CDR2 LQKENI. The chain's CDR3 is CASSDRDNEQFF. The CDR3 region has the DNA TGTGCCAGCTCTGACAGGGACAATGAGCAGTTCTTC. Full variable domain (outside the CDR3, taken from reference TRBV18 and TRBJ2-1): NAGVMQNPRHLVRRRGQEARLRCSPMKGHSHVYWYRQLPEEGLKFMVYLQKENIIDESGMPKERFSAEFPKEGPSILRIQQVVRGDSAAYFCASSDRDNEQFFGPGTRLTVL.

This clonotype has a handful of counts. The CDR3 DNA sequence: TGTGCCAGCAGCTTGGGTGTTGGGGGAGTTAACGAGCAGTACTTC. As protein: CASSLGVGGVNEQYF. The V gene is TRBV7-8, the J gene TRBJ2-7, with D tentatively TRBD1 or TRBD2 (5 bases each). This CDR3 has 15 residues. The V gene's germline CDR1 is SGHVS and CDR2 FQNEAQ. With 3 bases removed from V and 5 bases from J, the gap between germline ends came to 17 bases. Supplemented by reference TRBV7-8 and TRBJ2-7, the full variable domain reads GAGVSQSPRYKVAKRGQDVALRCDPISGHVSLFWYQQALGQGPEFLTYFQNEAQLDKSGLPSDRFFAERPEGSVSTLKIQRTQQEDSAVYLCASSLGVGGVNEQYFGPGTRLTVT.

The CDR3 DNA is TGCGCCAGCAGCTTCGGGACAGGGGGCCGGTCTAATGAAAAACTGTTTTTT. Amino acid sequence: CASSFGTGGRSNEKLFF. The chain is built from TRBV5-1 and TRBJ1-4; 12 nucleotides align to TRBD1. The V gene end was trimmed by 2 bases and the J gene end by 3 bases; junction bases not matched to a gene: 5. The CDR3 loop spans 17 amino acids. Germline V gene sequence: CDR1 SGHRS, CDR2 YFSETQ.

The rearrangement uses TRBV6-5 and TRBJ1-2; possible D gene TRBD1, 5 bases. Trimming took off 6 bases at V and 7 bases at J, with 15 bases between the two ends. This CDR3 contains 13 residues. CDR1 and CDR2 from the germline V gene are MNHEY and SVGAGI. The DNA for the CDR3 is TGTGCCAGCAGCATAGGGGACGCGGGTGGCTACACCTTC. It is translated as CASSIGDAGGYTF.

This chain links TRBV5-1 with TRBJ1-5; D not resolved. Germline loops: CDR1 SGHRS, CDR2 YFSETQ. CDR3 length: 15 residues. Trimming removed 0 bases from V and 3 bases from J, with 10 bases in between. The CDR3 DNA is TGCGCCAGCAGCTTGGCGGGCAGCAACAATCAGCCCCAGCATTTT. This codes for CASSLAGSNNQPQHF.

This chain links TRBV7-9 with TRBJ2-1; D not certain. Trimming took off 1 base at V and 1 base at J, with 11 bases between the two ends. This CDR3 has 16 amino acids. CDR1 is SEHNR, CDR2 FQNEAQ, per germline (reference sequence). This CDR3 is CASSLVHGLSYNEQFF. The CDR3 DNA reads TGTGCCAGCAGCTTAGTCCACGGGTTGTCCTACAATGAGCAGTTCTTC.

This clonotype was observed a handful of times. The rearrangement links TRBV5-1 to TRBJ2-5, with 11 bases lining up with TRBD2. Germline V gives CDR1 SGHRS, CDR2 YFSETQ. The V segment lost 4 bases and the J segment 1 base; nucleotides outside the gene matches: 6. CDR3 size: 16 residues. CDR3 region: CASSDLAGGSQETQYF. In nucleotides, the CDR3 is TGCGCCAGCAGCGACCTAGCGGGGGGCTCCCAAGAGACCCAGTACTTC.

This clonotype has more than one count but fewer than ten. The chain uses TRBV5-1 and TRBJ2-3; D possibly matches TRBD1 or TRBD2 (6 bases each). V was cut by 4 bases and J by 2 bases, with 17 bases left in between. The CDR3 is 16 amino acids. Germline V gene sequence: CDR1 SGHRS, CDR2 YFSETQ. The CDR3 DNA is TGCGCCAGCAGCCCCGGCACGGGGGCCTTCACAGATACGCAGTATTTT. It translates to CASSPGTGAFTDTQYF.

This rearrangement joins TRBV12-5 to TRBJ1-1; D is possibly TRBD1 (6 bases). V gave up 7 bases and J gave up 7 bases, with 16 bases separating them. Germline CDR1 reads LGHNT; CDR2 reads FRNRAP. The CDR3 totals 13 residues. Written as DNA, the CDR3 is TGTGCTAGTGCCTCCGGGGGCGTGGGTGAAGCTTTCTTT. Translated, it gives CASASGGVGEAFF.

This chain connects TRBV29-1 to TRBJ2-5; possibly TRBD2 for D (5 bases). CDR1 is SQVTM and CDR2 is ANQGSEA in the germline V gene. CDR3 length: 14 residues. Trimming removed 3 bases from V and 4 bases from J, with 15 bases in between. As DNA, the CDR3 is TGCAGCGTTGAGCTTGGGCTAGCCCGAGAGACCCAGTACTTC. It is translated as CSVELGLARETQYF.

The chain combines TRBV19 with TRBJ1-1; 7 positions agree with TRBD1. V was clipped by 4 bases and J by 1 base; unmatched bases: 6. The CDR3 contains 15 residues. Germline V gene lookup returns CDR1 LNHDA and CDR2 SQIVND (reference sequence). The CDR3 nucleotides read TGTGCCAGTAGTACACAGGGGACCCCGAACACTGAAGCTTTCTTT. Translating gives CASSTQGTPNTEAFF.